These 7 T cell receptor beta chains were sequenced from one sample in a study of T cells in Graves' hyperthyroidism and ophthalmopathy. What was amplified from RNA transcripts were TCR beta CDR3 regions. The TCR CDR3 first-round RT-PCR relied on the HTBI primer set. TCRdb reprocessed the multiplex PCR reads via MiXCR and lists one record per CDR3 protein. The table lists fewer than 850,000 distinct CDR3 sequences, 17% of them singletons. The sample taken for sequencing was blood. The receptors were gathered from a man aged 50 to 60 with Graves' hyperthyroidism.

This clonotype was counted once. The chain couples TRBV7-6 to TRBJ1-5; possibly TRBD1 for D (5 bases). The V gene's germline CDR1 is SGHVS and CDR2 FNYEAQ. The CDR3 spans 17 residues. Trimming shortened V by 0 bases and J by 3 bases, and 15 bases separated the two germline ends. The CDR3 DNA follows: TGTGCCAGCAGCTTAGCGGGAACAGGCGCCCACAATCAGCCCCAGCATTTT. It is translated as CASSLAGTGAHNQPQHF.

The J gene is TRBJ2-2, the V gene TRBV27; D perhaps matches TRBD2 (7 bases). This CDR3 is built from 15 residues. The V and J ends lost 6 bases and 6 bases respectively, with 17 bases between them. CDR1 and CDR2 (germline): MNHEY, SMNVEV (reference sequence). In DNA form, the CDR3 reads TGTGCCAGCAGCATCGGGGGGCGATTCGCCGGGGAGCTGTTTTTT. Protein product: CASSIGGRFAGELFF.

J is TRBJ2-7 and V is TRBV7-9, with 8 bases matching TRBD2. In germline, CDR1 is SEHNR, CDR2 FQNEAQ (reference sequence). Trimming removed 5 bases from V and 3 bases from J; junction bases left unmatched: 3. The CDR3 contains 13 residues. CDR3 DNA: TGTGCCAGCAGCCGGGGGGGTTTCTACGAGCAGTACTTC. Its translation is CASSRGGFYEQYF.

This clonotype occurred a few times. This chain connects TRBV24-1 to TRBJ2-1; D may be TRBD2 (6 bases). This CDR3 region has 14 residues. With 8 bases removed from V and 10 bases from J, the gap between germline ends came to 20 bases. Germline CDR1 KGHDR, CDR2 SFDVKD. The DNA of the CDR3 is TGTGCCACCAATGACCTCGTCTCCGGGAGAGAGCAGTTCTTC. It encodes CATNDLVSGREQFF.

The genes are TRBV18 and TRBJ2-7, with unresolved D. The ends were cut back, 3 bases at V and 7 bases at J, with 16 bases in the middle. The V gene's germline CDR1 is KGHSH and CDR2 LQKENI. There are 14 residues in the CDR3. The CDR3 reads CASSPTRALEEQYF. The CDR3, as DNA: TGTGCCAGCTCACCGACCCGGGCCCTGGAGGAGCAGTACTTC.

This clonotype was counted at least ten times. This sequence joins TRBV7-3 and TRBJ2-1; 9 nucleotides line up with TRBD1. CDR3 size: 16 residues. V lost 5 bases and J lost 4; bases outside the gene matches: 9. The V gene's germline CDR1 is SGHTA and CDR2 FQGTGA. The CDR3 DNA reads TGTGCCAGCAGCGAGAAGACAGGGGGTGTTTACAATGAGCAGTTCTTC. This codes for CASSEKTGGVYNEQFF.

This clonotype was detected many times. The chain joins TRBV5-5 to TRBJ1-2, with 9 bases lining up with TRBD1. V was clipped by 5 bases and J by 3 bases; unmatched bases: 5. Germline V gene data show CDR1 as SGHKS and CDR2 as YYEKEE (reference sequence). The CDR3 is made up of 14 amino acids. CDR3 residues: CASRRDRDDYGYTF. The CDR3 region has the DNA TGTGCCAGCAGACGGGACAGGGATGACTATGGCTACACCTTC.